Listed here is a single TCR beta chain. Its antigen is currently unknown. Germline assignment: CDR1 KGHSH and CDR2 LQKENI. The CDR3 sequence is 15 residues long. Template switching added UMIs carrying a 6-nucleotide sample barcode. TCRdb reprocessed the 5' RACE reads; each CDR3 protein has one entry and no DNA is given. The table for this sample gives about 330,000 distinct CDR3 sequences. The sample comes from a study of monozygotic twins with inflammatory bowel disease. Study results and caveats: In the analysis, different T cell subtypes could not be told apart.

Material for sequencing was blood. J is TRBJ2-1 and V is TRBV18; TCRdb's D call, TRBD1, is unchecked because there is no DNA. This receptor was taken from a human donor with ulcerative colitis or Crohn's disease, or a healthy co-twin of an affected twin (not recorded which). CDR3 in amino acids: CASSPTGGRDNEQFF.